A single sample is the source of the 9 T cell receptor beta chains below, sequenced in a study of cytomegalovirus exposure and HLA in healthy donors. The study ran its PCR with 60 Vbeta and 13 Jbeta primers. Produced via immunoSEQ multiplex PCR; TCRdb's table is partial and in-frame only. The repertoire consists of 130,000 to 150,000 clones, with 79% occurring once and the leading ten covering 6.7%. Sample: PBMCs. These receptors were taken from a woman in her forties in good health and CMV-seropositive.

The rearrangement joins TRBV11-3 to TRBJ1-5; a possible D gene is TRBD1 (6 bases). The CDR3 sequence is 15 residues long. The germline V gene has CDR1 SGHNT and CDR2 YENEEA. Trimming stripped 2 bases from V and 5 bases from J, with 13 bases between. The CDR3 bases are TGTGCCAGCAGCTTACTTAAGGGGGTGGATCAGCCCCAGCATTTT. Its protein product is CASSLLKGVDQPQHF.

The chain joins TRBV30 to TRBJ1-5, with D unresolved. The CDR3 length is 13 residues. Germline V gene data show CDR1 as GTSNPN and CDR2 as SVGIG (reference sequence). V was pared by 5 bases and J by 3 bases, with 11 bases between. The CDR3 DNA reads as TGTGCCTGGTCGAAAGGAGTCAATCAGCCCCAGCATTTT. It is translated as CAWSKGVNQPQHF.

The chain combines TRBV15 with TRBJ1-3, with D perhaps matching TRBD1 (5 bases). This CDR3 has 15 residues. Trimming left V 0 bases short and J 8 bases short, with 14 bases between. Germline CDR1 LNHNV, CDR2 YYDKDF (reference sequence). The CDR3 DNA follows: TGTGCCACCAGCAGAGATTTAGGTTCGGGGGACACCATATATTTT. It specifies CATSRDLGSGDTIYF. Full variable domain (remainder filled in from reference TRBV15 and TRBJ1-3): DAMVIQNPRYQVTQFGKPVTLSCSQTLNHNVMYWYQQKSSQAPKLLFHYYDKDFNNEADTPDNFQSRRPNTSFCFLDIRSPGLGDTAMYLCATSRDLGSGDTIYFGEGSWLTVV.

The chain has TRBV6-1 and TRBJ2-5, with unresolved D. Germline V lookup: CDR1 MNHNS, CDR2 SASEGT. The germline V and J ends were trimmed by 4 bases and 5 bases, with 8 bases remaining between them. The CDR3 covers 12 residues. CDR3 amino acids: CASSVGRETQYF. CDR3 bases: TGTGCCAGCAGTGTGGGCCGGGAGACCCAGTACTTC.

The chain joins TRBV2 to TRBJ2-5, with 7 bases aligning to TRBD1. V dropped 2 bases and J dropped 4; count of bases not matched to a gene: 4. The CDR3 is made up of 14 amino acids. Germline V gene sequence: CDR1 SNHLY, CDR2 FYNNEI. This chain's CDR3 is CASSEWAGGETQYF. CDR3 sequence (DNA): TGTGCCAGCAGTGAATGGGCAGGGGGAGAGACCCAGTACTTC.

The gene calls are TRBV30 and TRBJ2-4; D uncertain. Trimming took 2 bases from V and 6 from J, leaving 14 bases between them. The CDR3 extends over 14 amino acids. CDR1 is GTSNPN, CDR2 SVGIG, per germline (reference sequence). The DNA for the CDR3 is TGTGCCTGGAGTTTTTCAGGCGAGAGAAACATTCAGTACTTC. Protein: CAWSFSGERNIQYF. The variable domain in full, with the rest retrieved from reference TRBV30 and TRBJ2-4, is SQTIHQWPATLVQPVGSPLSLECTVEGTSNPNLYWYRQAAGRGLQLLFYSVGIGQISSEVPQNLSASRPQDRQFILSSKKLLLSDSGFYLCAWSFSGERNIQYFGAGTRLSVL.

The chain uses TRBV30 and TRBJ1-1; no definite D call. Germline loops: CDR1 GTSNPN, CDR2 SVGIG (reference sequence). CDR3 size: 13 residues. V was shortened by 2 bases and J by 2 bases, with 9 bases between the two germline ends. The CDR3 DNA is TGTGCCTGGAGTCGAGGAGGCAACACTGAAGCTTTCTTT. It translates to CAWSRGGNTEAFF. The variable domain in full, completed from reference TRBV30 and TRBJ1-1, reads SQTIHQWPATLVQPVGSPLSLECTVEGTSNPNLYWYRQAAGRGLQLLFYSVGIGQISSEVPQNLSASRPQDRQFILSSKKLLLSDSGFYLCAWSRGGNTEAFFGQGTRLTVV.

This clone turned up a few times. The V gene is TRBV7-7, the J gene TRBJ2-7; D is perhaps TRBD1 (5 bases). This CDR3 is built from 13 residues. V was shortened by 5 bases and J by 7 bases, with 15 bases between the two germline ends. CDR1 is SSHAT and CDR2 is FNYEAQ in the germline V gene (reference sequence). CDR3 nucleotides: TGTGCCAGCAGCCGCGACAGCCTGGGGGAGCAGTACTTC. It encodes CASSRDSLGEQYF.

The chain employs TRBV6-6 and TRBJ2-7; D call uncertain. Germline CDR1 and CDR2: MNHNY and SVGAGI (reference sequence). The CDR3 has 11 residues. V was cut by 8 bases and J by 5 bases, with 10 bases left in between. The DNA for the CDR3 is TGTGCCAGCGGGTACGCGGACGAGCAGTACTTC. Translating it yields CASGYADEQYF.